This T cell receptor (beta chain) was sequenced in a study of monozygotic twins with inflammatory bowel disease. With the 5' RACE reads reprocessed, TCRdb shows one record per CDR3 protein and no DNA. This sample carries 110,000 to 150,000 distinct CDR3 sequences, with roughly 1.2% going to the ten biggest clones. CDR1 is MNHEY, CDR2 SMNVEV, per germline (reference sequence). The CDR3 extends over 13 amino acids. The sequenced material came from blood. The clonotype comes from a human donor with ulcerative colitis or Crohn's disease, or a healthy co-twin of an affected twin (not recorded which). V and J are TRBV27 and TRBJ2-7; TCRdb's D gene call, TRBD2, goes unchecked for lack of DNA. The CDR3 spells CAIGAGPYDEQYF.